This TCR beta chain was captured by sequencing in a study of identical twins' blood T cells. V lost 1 base to trimming and J lost 4 bases, with 16 bases between them. The CDR3 is made up of 16 amino acids. Germline V CDR1 and CDR2: SQVTM, ANQGSEA. Each TCR cDNA library carried sample-specific barcodes on both ends. One entry per CDR3 protein, called by TCRdb with MiXCR from the 5' RACE reads. Among roughly 340,000 distinct CDR3 sequences listed, 28% were seen once. Only a few counts were recorded for this clonotype. The antigen remains undetermined. Study findings and constraints: Twins shared about as many clonotypes as their cloneset sizes predicted. Twins shared more top CDR3 clonotypes than unrelated donors did. Twin similarity might stem from environmental factors, not only genetics.

This chain uses TRBV29-1 with TRBJ2-2; no definite D call. Source material: PBMCs. This TCR was sampled from a woman aged 18 to 55 in good health. In nucleotides, the CDR3 is TGCAGCGTTGAAGCCGCGACCGCACGGATCACCGGGGAGCTGTTTTTT. It specifies CSVEAATARITGELFF.